A selection of T cell receptor beta chains follows, all from one sample in a study of beta chain features in type 1 diabetes. Profiled with immunoSEQ multiplex PCR; TCRdb holds only in-frame clones, not every one. The repertoire consists of some 160,000 clones, with approximately 9.1% occurring once and the leading ten covering 2% to 3%. Sample: central memory CD4+ T cells from blood. The receptors were gathered from a woman younger than 30 in good health. Both conserved end residues are trimmed from each CDR3. Fields, in order: CDR3 protein, CDR3 length, V gene, J gene.

cdr3_aa: ASSGGNKETQY; cdr3_length: 11; v_call: TRBV9; j_call: TRBJ2-5
cdr3_aa: ASKGEQGRGEQF; cdr3_length: 12; v_call: TRBV2; j_call: TRBJ2-1
cdr3_aa: ASGLGQGTGELF; cdr3_length: 12; v_call: TRBV12-5; j_call: TRBJ2-2
cdr3_aa: AWSATRTSGSYEQY; cdr3_length: 14; v_call: TRBV30; j_call: TRBJ2-7
cdr3_aa: ASSIGQGSVETQY; cdr3_length: 13; v_call: TRBV9; j_call: TRBJ2-5
cdr3_aa: ATSRDLGTGGGYT; cdr3_length: 13; v_call: TRBV15; j_call: TRBJ1-2
cdr3_aa: ASRNGGLSYNEQF; cdr3_length: 13; v_call: TRBV2; j_call: TRBJ2-1
cdr3_aa: ASSLSVGKTQY; cdr3_length: 11; v_call: TRBV7-6; j_call: TRBJ2-5
cdr3_aa: ASSVASQAGREQF; cdr3_length: 13; v_call: TRBV9; j_call: TRBJ2-1
cdr3_aa: AWTGERTDTQY; cdr3_length: 11; v_call: TRBV30; j_call: TRBJ2-3
cdr3_aa: ASSLTTAQETQY; cdr3_length: 12; v_call: TRBV7-2; j_call: TRBJ2-5
cdr3_aa: ASSQSGEGNQPQH; cdr3_length: 13; v_call: TRBV14; j_call: TRBJ1-5
cdr3_aa: ASSQEAGGWKGYT; cdr3_length: 13; v_call: TRBV4-1; j_call: TRBJ1-2
cdr3_aa: ASRTGLPYEQY; cdr3_length: 11; v_call: TRBV6-5; j_call: TRBJ2-7
cdr3_aa: ASSRAGGTGELF; cdr3_length: 12; v_call: TRBV19; j_call: TRBJ2-2
cdr3_aa: AISEREDRRQPQH; cdr3_length: 13; v_call: TRBV10-3; j_call: TRBJ1-5
cdr3_aa: ASSLADRGYNEQF; cdr3_length: 13; v_call: TRBV5-1; j_call: TRBJ2-1
cdr3_aa: AISEQGLLGGYT; cdr3_length: 12; v_call: TRBV10-3; j_call: TRBJ1-2
cdr3_aa: ALEGSTNEKLF; cdr3_length: 11; v_call: TRBV30; j_call: TRBJ1-4
cdr3_aa: ASSPGQGQPQH; cdr3_length: 11; v_call: TRBV5-1; j_call: TRBJ1-5
cdr3_aa: ASSHGQSGTEAF; cdr3_length: 12; v_call: TRBV7-9; j_call: TRBJ1-1
cdr3_aa: ASSPRQGADTEAF; cdr3_length: 13; v_call: TRBV18; j_call: TRBJ1-1
cdr3_aa: SVLRVNTQY; cdr3_length: 9; v_call: TRBV20-1; j_call: TRBJ2-3
cdr3_aa: ASSMKGGGPYEQY; cdr3_length: 13; v_call: TRBV19; j_call: TRBJ2-7
cdr3_aa: ASSLGLAGPSTDTQY; cdr3_length: 15; v_call: TRBV7-9; j_call: TRBJ2-3
cdr3_aa: ASSLVERGRFAGANVLT; cdr3_length: 17; v_call: TRBV7-9; j_call: TRBJ2-6
cdr3_aa: AISDVGAFSYEQY; cdr3_length: 13; v_call: TRBV10-3; j_call: TRBJ2-7
cdr3_aa: ASSYSGGRDTQY; cdr3_length: 12; v_call: TRBV6-6; j_call: TRBJ2-3
cdr3_aa: AWTNLAGGYHEQF; cdr3_length: 13; v_call: TRBV30; j_call: TRBJ2-1
cdr3_aa: ASRRGTVNTGELF; cdr3_length: 13; v_call: TRBV11-2; j_call: TRBJ2-2
cdr3_aa: ASQRLAGPTDTQY; cdr3_length: 13; v_call: TRBV7-8; j_call: TRBJ2-3
cdr3_aa: ASSPRSGTTDTQY; cdr3_length: 13; v_call: TRBV7-2; j_call: TRBJ2-3
cdr3_aa: ASSPHRQETQY; cdr3_length: 11; v_call: TRBV7-2; j_call: TRBJ2-5
cdr3_aa: ASSLFGTGNLQPQH; cdr3_length: 14; v_call: TRBV11-2; j_call: TRBJ1-5
cdr3_aa: ASSLGRGRQETQY; cdr3_length: 13; v_call: TRBV7-2; j_call: TRBJ2-5
cdr3_aa: ASTPDRNTGELF; cdr3_length: 12; v_call: TRBV7-9; j_call: TRBJ2-2
cdr3_aa: SVASGVEAF; cdr3_length: 9; v_call: TRBV29-1; j_call: TRBJ1-1